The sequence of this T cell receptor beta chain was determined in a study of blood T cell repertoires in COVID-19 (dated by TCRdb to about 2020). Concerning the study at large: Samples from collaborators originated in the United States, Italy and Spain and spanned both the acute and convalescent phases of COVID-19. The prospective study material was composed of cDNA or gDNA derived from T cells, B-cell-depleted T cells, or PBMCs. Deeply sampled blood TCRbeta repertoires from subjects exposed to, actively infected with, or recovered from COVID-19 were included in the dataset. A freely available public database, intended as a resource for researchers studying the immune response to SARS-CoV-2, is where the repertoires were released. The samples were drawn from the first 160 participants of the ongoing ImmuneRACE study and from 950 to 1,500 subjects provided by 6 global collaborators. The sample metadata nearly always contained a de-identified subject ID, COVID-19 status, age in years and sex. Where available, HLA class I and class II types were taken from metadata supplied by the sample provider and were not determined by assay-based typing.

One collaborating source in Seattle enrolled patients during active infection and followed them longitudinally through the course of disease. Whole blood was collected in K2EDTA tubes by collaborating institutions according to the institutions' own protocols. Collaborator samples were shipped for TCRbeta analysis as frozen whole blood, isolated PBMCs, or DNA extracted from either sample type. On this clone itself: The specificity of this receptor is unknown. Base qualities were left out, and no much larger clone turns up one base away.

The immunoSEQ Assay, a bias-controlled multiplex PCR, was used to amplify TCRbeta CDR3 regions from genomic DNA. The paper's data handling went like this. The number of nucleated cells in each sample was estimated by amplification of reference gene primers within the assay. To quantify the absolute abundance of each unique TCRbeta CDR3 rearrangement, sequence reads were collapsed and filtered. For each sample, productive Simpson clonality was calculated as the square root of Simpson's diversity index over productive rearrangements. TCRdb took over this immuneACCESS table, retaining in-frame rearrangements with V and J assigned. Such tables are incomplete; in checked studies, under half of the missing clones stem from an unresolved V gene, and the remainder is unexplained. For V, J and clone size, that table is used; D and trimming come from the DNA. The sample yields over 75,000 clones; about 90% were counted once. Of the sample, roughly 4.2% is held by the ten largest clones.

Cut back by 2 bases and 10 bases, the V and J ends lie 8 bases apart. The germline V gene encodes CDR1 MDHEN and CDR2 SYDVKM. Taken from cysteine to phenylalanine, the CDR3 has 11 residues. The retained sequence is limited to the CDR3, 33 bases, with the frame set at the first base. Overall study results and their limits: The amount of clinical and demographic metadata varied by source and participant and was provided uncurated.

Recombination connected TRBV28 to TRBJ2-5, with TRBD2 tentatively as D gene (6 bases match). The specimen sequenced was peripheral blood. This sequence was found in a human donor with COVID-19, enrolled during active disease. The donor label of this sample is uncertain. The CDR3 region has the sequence CASSLTSHQYF. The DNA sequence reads TGTGCCAGCAGTTTAACTAGCCACCAGTACTTC.